Listed below are T cell receptor beta chains from one sample, sequenced in a study of Ad26.COV2.S vaccination and SARS-CoV-2 variants. The assay was immunoSEQ multiplex PCR, and TCRdb's table has in-frame clones only and misses some. The sample lists hundreds of thousands of clones, nearly 90% occurring once. Material: peripheral blood, obtained in a trial of Ad26.COV2.S vaccine versus placebo. These receptors all stem from a person between 18 and 59 years old who received the Ad26.COV2.S COVID-19 vaccine or a placebo. The conserved cysteine and the conserved F or W are not part of the CDR3 here.

v_gene	j_gene	CDR3aa
TRBV27	TRBJ2-1	ASSSSRDRYNEQF
TRBV25-1	TRBJ2-1	ASSEIGTGYYNEQF
TRBV4-3	TRBJ2-5	ASSQEGLAEQETQY
TRBV24-1	TRBJ1-2	ATSAGEDGYT
TRBV7-2	TRBJ2-5	ASSLVVTAAQETQY
TRBV3-1/TRBV3-2	TRBJ2-5	ASSQEKTRQETQY
TRBV5-6	TRBJ1-2	ASSHRDRDNYGYT
TRBV9	TRBJ1-2	ASGIWSGGYT
TRBV4-3	TRBJ1-2	ASSQAVGKADYGYT
TRBV7-9	TRBJ2-5	ASSLREGSETQY
TRBV7-3	TRBJ2-5	ASSLGLQETQY
TRBV12-3/TRBV12-4	TRBJ1-4	ASSLDGEEKLF
TRBV3-1/TRBV3-2	TRBJ1-6	ASNRNNSPLH
TRBV5-1	TRBJ1-1	ASTFGRGGSEAF
TRBV7-2	TRBJ2-7	ASSPYSSGGGYEQY
TRBV6-5	TRBJ1-2	ASSLWGPPDGYT
TRBV11-3	TRBJ2-4	ASSPRTGLAKNIQY